This record concerns one T cell receptor beta chain sequence. What it binds is unknown. Measured with immunoSEQ multiplex PCR; TCRdb has only the in-frame clones, and not every one. The sample shows 55,000 to 70,000 clones, roughly 90% of them seen only once. The entry originates in a study of lymphopenia after photon versus proton radiotherapy. Study-level points and caveats: Survival link was tested only in deceased patients; proton benefit remains a possibility. Photon-treated patients lost naive T cells and TCR diversity; proton-treated stayed stable. Oligoclonal CD8+ Temra expansion after nadir drove photon patients' diversity drop.

The length of the CDR3 is 15 residues. V shed 6 bases and J 2 bases; nucleotides not matched to a gene: 7. Germline V CDR1 and CDR2: MGHDK, SYGVNS. The clonotype comes from a woman between 65 and 79 years old with pancreatic cancer. This sample comprised peripheral blood, obtained from a patient treated with photon-based radiotherapy. The gene calls are TRBV25-1 and TRBJ2-7, with 10 bases identical to TRBD2. The CDR3 region has the DNA TGTGCCAGCAGCCTAGCGGGAGTAGGGACCTACGAGCAGTACTTC. Its protein product is CASSLAGVGTYEQYF.